This T cell receptor beta chain was identified during a study of OX40 agonist ivuxolimab in advanced cancers. About the full investigation: The costimulatory receptor OX40 (CD134) was targeted by ivuxolimab, a fully human IgG2 agonistic monoclonal antibody. The point of sequencing TCRbeta in the periphery was to test whether ivuxolimab changed TCR sequence diversity and drove clonal T-cell expansion. Of the approximately 50 patients in dose escalation, about 20 had hepatocellular carcinoma, about 15 had melanoma, 9 had renal cell carcinoma and 9 had head and neck cancer. Intravenous ivuxolimab was administered to patients every 2 weeks at six dose levels: 0.01, 0.1, 0.3, 1.5, 3 and 10 mg/kg. Prior anti-PD-1, anti-PD-L1 or anti-CTLA-4 therapy was permitted, and 40% of dose-escalation patients had received checkpoint inhibitors. A male proportion of 82.7% and a mean age of around 60 years, ranging from roughly 20 to 80, were recorded for the dose-escalation cohort. Partial responses were achieved by three dose-escalation patients, of whom one had hepatocellular carcinoma and two had cutaneous melanoma. The paper describes the monotherapy dose-escalation part (N ≈ 49 patients) of the phase I trial of ivuxolimab. On the study overall, not on this receptor specifically: Low levels of normalized T-cell clonal expansion were also seen in some patients who did not respond. Partial responders in the 0.1-3.0 mg/kg groups had among the lowest normalized peripheral clonal expansion, especially among CD8+ T cells. At doses of 0.1 to 3.0 mg/kg, clonal expansion of both CD4+ and CD8+ blood T cells was observed from baseline to week 6. Which antigens the clonally expanded peripheral T cells were specific for was not determined. After ivuxolimab, more expanded clones were found on average in CD8+ T cells than in CD4+ T cells.

Turning to this clone: There is no known antigen for this receptor. The record has no base qualities; no much larger clone is one base away.

To sequence the TCRbeta CDR3 region, genomic DNA was isolated from the sorted cells. The immunoSEQ Assay was used to sequence the TCRbeta CDR3 regions. The table comes from immuneACCESS by way of TCRdb, which keeps in-frame sequences with V and J called. Part of the clones is missing from these tables; in studies checked, under half for an unresolved V gene and the rest for unknown reasons. Here the sample has 45,000 to 70,000 clones; about 86% occur a single time. The top ten clonotypes cover roughly 1% of the sample. The CDR3 sequence holds 16 residues, the cysteine and phenylalanine included. The only DNA kept is the CDR3, 48 bases in frame from the first base. The germline V and J ends show losses of 2 bases and 4 bases respectively, and no gene match explains 5 bases of the junction. From a lookup of the germline V gene (reference sequence), CDR1 and CDR2 are LNHDA and SQIVND. Patients with autoimmune disease history or receiving systemic immunosuppression were excluded from the trial. Peripheral blood for TCR sequencing was collected from all dose cohorts at baseline, on cycle 4 day 1, and on cycle 7 day 1. The samples were taken from a phase I, first-in-human, multicenter, open-label dose-escalation trial of ivuxolimab. Adults with locally advanced or metastatic melanoma, renal cell carcinoma, hepatocellular carcinoma or head and neck squamous cell carcinoma were enrolled in the trial. Before TCR sequencing, CD4+ T cells and CD8+ T cells from peripheral blood were sorted into separate populations.

The sequence was collected from an adult with an advanced solid tumor such as melanoma, head and neck, liver or kidney cancer. The sequences come from CD4+ or CD8+ T cells sorted from blood, collected in a trial of the OX40 agonist ivuxolimab. The chain links TRBV19 with TRBJ2-2; 9 central nucleotides agree with TRBD2. The CDR3 region: CASSIISGGFTGELFF. The nucleotide sequence is TGTGCCAGTAGTATAATAAGCGGGGGGTTCACCGGGGAGCTGTTTTTT.